The rows below give T cell receptor beta chains drawn from one sample of a study of T-cell reconstitution after alpha-beta-depleted transplantation in children. Each CDR3 protein is one row after TCRdb ran MiXCR on the PCR reads. Among over 100,000 distinct CDR3 sequences listed, approximately 8% were seen once. This material consisted of PBMCs, taken before TCRalphabeta/CD19-depleted stem cell transplant. Every receptor here comes from a boy aged 2 to 10 with acute lymphoblastic leukemia, due to receive a stem cell transplant. CDR3s include the opening cysteine and the closing phenylalanine or tryptophan. A D gene is named only where the DNA matches it firmly. Not every row has a clone size; where given, it reads once, few, many or a size class.

J gene,V gene,D gene,clone size,CDR3 protein,CDR3 DNA
TRBJ2-2,TRBV19,TRBD2,few,CASSLTSLNTGELFF,TGTGCCAGTAGTTTGACTAGCCTTAACACCGGGGAGCTGTTTTTT
TRBJ1-6,TRBV24-1,-,many,CATVRSSYNSPLHF,TGTGCCACCGTGAGGAGCTCCTATAATTCACCCCTCCACTTT
TRBJ1-1,TRBV6-5,TRBD1,-,CASSYGTGLVGTEAFF,TGTGCCAGCAGTTACGGGACAGGGCTGGTGGGCACTGAAGCTTTCTTT
TRBJ1-2,TRBV18,TRBD1,few,CASSPRQGDNGYTF,TGTGCCAGCTCACCACGACAGGGAGACAATGGCTACACCTTC
TRBJ2-5,TRBV12-3/TRBV12-4,-,-,CASTSGWIETQYF,TGTGCCAGCACCTCAGGGTGGATCGAGACCCAGTACTTC
TRBJ2-3,TRBV15,TRBD2,medium-sized,CATSRPIAGDEHGDTQYF,TGTGCCACCAGCAGACCAATAGCGGGGGACGAGCATGGAGATACGCAGTATTTT
TRBJ2-1,TRBV7-2,-,-,CASSLGGSYNEQFF,TGTGCCAGCAGCTTAGGCGGCTCCTACAATGAGCAGTTCTTC
TRBJ2-1,TRBV4-1,TRBD2,few,CASSQVETGGGHNEQFF,TGCGCCAGCAGCCAGGTAGAGACGGGGGGGGGCCACAATGAGCAGTTCTTC
TRBJ1-4,TRBV7-9,-,few,CASSFGAVEKLFF,TGTGCCAGCAGCTTTGGAGCGGTAGAGAAACTGTTTTTT
TRBJ2-7,TRBV20-1,-,many,CSARDHGGHEQYF,TGCAGTGCTAGAGATCATGGGGGTCACGAGCAGTACTTC
TRBJ2-1,TRBV10-2,TRBD1,few,CASRQGSEQFF,TGCGCCAGCAGACAGGGGAGTGAGCAGTTCTTC
TRBJ2-1,TRBV7-8,TRBD2,-,CASSLDRGGNEQFF,TGTGCCAGCAGCTTAGATCGGGGGGGCAATGAGCAGTTCTTC
TRBJ2-3,TRBV2,TRBD2,-,CASTLRTSVADTQYF,TGTGCCAGCACCCTGAGGACTAGCGTGGCAGATACGCAGTATTTT
TRBJ2-3,TRBV20-1,TRBD2,many,CSARDVKGTSATDTQYF,TGCAGTGCTAGAGATGTAAAGGGGACTAGCGCCACAGATACGCAGTATTTT